A selection of T cell receptor beta chains follows, all from one sample in a study of T-cell reconstitution after alpha-beta-depleted transplantation in children. MiXCR, run by TCRdb on the PCR reads, gives a single entry per CDR3 protein. This sample yields approximately 390,000 distinct CDR3 sequences, of which roughly 11% are seen a single time; roughly 5% belongs to the top ten. This sample comprised PBMCs from the stem cell graft donor, obtained from the stem cell graft. These receptors came from a human donor who donated a stem cell graft to a child with acute myeloid leukemia. CDR3s include the opening cysteine and the closing phenylalanine or tryptophan. D genes are given only for firm matches. Some rows mark clone size as missing; the rest say once, few, many or name a class of expanded clone.

j_gene,v_gene,len,d_gene,abundance,CDR3nt,CDR3aa
TRBJ2-4,TRBV7-2,15,TRBD1,NA,TGTGCCAGCAGCCCGAACGGACAGGGGAGGGACAGTCAGTACTTC,CASSPNGQGRDSQYF
TRBJ1-2,TRBV7-2,15,TRBD1,NA,TGTGCCAGCAGCTTAGATTACGAGACAGGGCATGGCTACACCTTC,CASSLDYETGHGYTF
TRBJ1-4,TRBV20-1,15,NA,NA,TGCAGTGCTAGAGATCTACGGGGGTCCCATGAAAAACTGTTTTTT,CSARDLRGSHEKLFF
TRBJ2-3,TRBV6-1,15,NA,few,TGTGCCAGCACCTCCCTCTGGGGGGCCACAGATACGCAGTATTTT,CASTSLWGATDTQYF
TRBJ2-3,TRBV15,16,NA,many,TGTGCCACCAGCCGCTCAGGAGGCGGGAGCACAGATACGCAGTATTTT,CATSRSGGGSTDTQYF
TRBJ2-3,TRBV20-1,14,TRBD2,few,TGCAGTGCTAGGACTAGCGGGATCAGTGATACGCAGTATTTT,CSARTSGISDTQYF
TRBJ2-1,TRBV10-3,11,NA,NA,TGTGCCATCACCCGTAACGATGAGCAGTTCTTC,CAITRNDEQFF
TRBJ2-1,TRBV20-1,14,NA,many,TGCAGTGCTAAGGCCCCGGGCTCCTACAATGAGCAGTTCTTC,CSAKAPGSYNEQFF
TRBJ2-3,TRBV6-1,16,TRBD2,NA,TGTGCCAGCAGTCGACTAGCGGGAGGGCCCTACTATACGCAGTATTTT,CASSRLAGGPYYTQYF
TRBJ2-7,TRBV27,14,TRBD1,NA,TGTGCCAGCAGGGGGGACAGTGACTCCTACGAGCAGTACTTC,CASRGDSDSYEQYF
TRBJ1-3,TRBV12-3/TRBV12-4,14,NA,NA,TGTGCCAGCAGGCACGGGGGCCCTGGAAACACCATATATTTT,CASRHGGPGNTIYF
TRBJ2-5,TRBV10-3,12,NA,many,TGTGCCATCAGCGGGACGGGGGAGACCCAGTACTTC,CAISGTGETQYF
TRBJ2-3,TRBV29-1,14,TRBD1,few,TGCAGCGTTGAGAAAACAGGGGGCACAGATACGCAGTATTTT,CSVEKTGGTDTQYF
TRBJ2-3,TRBV27,16,TRBD2,NA,TGTGCCAGCAGTTCCTGGACTAGCGGGACCACAGATACGCAGTATTTT,CASSSWTSGTTDTQYF
TRBJ2-2,TRBV20-1,13,NA,NA,TGCAGTGCTAGAGCTCGGGGTCGCGGGGAGCTGTTTTTT,CSARARGRGELFF
TRBJ1-2,TRBV5-4,15,TRBD1,NA,TGTGCCAGCAGCGTAACAGGGGTAGGGTACTATGGCTACACCTTC,CASSVTGVGYYGYTF
TRBJ2-7,TRBV3-1,13,NA,few,TGTGCCAGCAGCCAACATAGTGGGGGCGAGCAGTACTTC,CASSQHSGGEQYF
TRBJ2-7,TRBV5-1,13,NA,NA,TGCGCCAGCAGCTTGGCCCTGGGGAACGAGCAGTACTTC,CASSLALGNEQYF
TRBJ1-1,TRBV5-4,14,NA,NA,TGTGCCAGCAGGCAAGGTTCGGCGAACACTGAAGCTTTCTTT,CASRQGSANTEAFF
TRBJ1-5,TRBV10-3,16,TRBD1,many,TGTGCCATCAGTGGCCCCGGGACAGAGGACAATCAGCCCCAGCATTTT,CAISGPGTEDNQPQHF
TRBJ2-2,TRBV7-7,14,NA,few,TGTGCTAGCAGCCAACGGGTGAACACCGGGGAGCTGTTTTTT,CASSQRVNTGELFF
TRBJ2-2,TRBV6-1,17,TRBD2,few,TGTGCCAGCAGCCCCGGACTAGCGGGAGCGTGGACCGGGGAGCTGTTTTTT,CASSPGLAGAWTGELFF
TRBJ1-2,TRBV20-1,14,NA,few,TGCAGTGCTAGTAGGGACGGCGCTTCCTATGGCTACACCTTC,CSASRDGASYGYTF
TRBJ1-6,TRBV18,17,NA,NA,TGTGCCAGCTCACCCCGCCCGGATAGCTCCTATAATTCACCCCTCCACTTT,CASSPRPDSSYNSPLHF